Presented here are 9 T cell receptor beta chains from one specimen sequenced in a study of T cells in Graves' hyperthyroidism and ophthalmopathy. Amplification of TCR beta CDR3 regions was performed using RNA transcripts as template. The HTBI primer set was used in a first-round RT-PCR of the TCR CDR3. TCRdb fed the multiplex PCR reads into MiXCR, producing one record per CDR3 protein. This sample has approximately 420,000 distinct CDR3 sequences, with 14% to 15% found just once. The sequenced sample was blood. These receptors were obtained from a woman aged 25 to 45 with Graves' hyperthyroidism.

The chain employs TRBV14 and TRBJ2-1; 14 bases agree with TRBD2. V was pared by 2 bases and J by 5 bases, with 8 bases of the junction left unmatched. Germline loops: CDR1 SGHDN, CDR2 FVKESK. The CDR3 is made up of 18 amino acids. The CDR3 DNA is TGTGCCAGCAGCCAACTGGGACTAGCGGGAGCCTCGCACAATGAGCAGTTCTTC. Its translation is CASSQLGLAGASHNEQFF.

This clonotype was recorded many times. CDR3: CATMGSDTQYF. The CDR3 DNA is TGTGCCACCATGGGCTCAGATACGCAGTATTTT. V gene TRBV2 combines with J gene TRBJ2-3, with D unclear. In germline, CDR1 is SNHLY, CDR2 FYNNEI. V gave up 10 bases and J gave up 4 bases, with 9 bases separating them. This CDR3 contains 11 residues.

V is TRBV18 and J is TRBJ2-1; TRBD2 matches at 8 bases. The CDR3 is 17 residues long. V was clipped by 1 base and J by 5 bases; unmatched bases: 10. Germline-derived CDR1 and CDR2 are KGHSH and LQKENI. The chain's CDR3 is CASSPLPGSGGHNEQFF. The CDR3 region has the DNA TGTGCCAGCTCACCACTTCCGGGAAGCGGGGGTCACAATGAGCAGTTCTTC.

The chain carries TRBV5-6 and TRBJ2-2; D gene uncertain. This CDR3 contains 14 residues. Trimming removed 4 bases from V and 2 bases from J, with 9 bases in between. The germline V gene encodes CDR1 SGHDT and CDR2 YYEEEE. The CDR3 bases are TGTGCCAGCAGCAAACAGCGAAACACCGGGGAGCTGTTTTTT. Its translation: CASSKQRNTGELFF.

The chain carries TRBV7-8 and TRBJ2-5; 8 bases match TRBD2. From germline, CDR1 is SGHVS and CDR2 FQNEAQ. The J segment lost 1 base and the V segment lost 2 bases, leaving 15 bases of the junction unmatched. This CDR3 has 19 amino acids. The CDR3 sequence is CASSLFPTQLAASQETQYF. CDR3 in DNA: TGTGCCAGCAGCTTATTCCCGACTCAACTAGCGGCGTCCCAAGAGACCCAGTACTTC.

The chain joins TRBV20-1 to TRBJ1-5, with TRBD1 as a possible D gene (6 bases). Looked up from germline, CDR1 is DFQATT and CDR2 is SNEGSKA (reference sequence). The CDR3 is 14 residues long. The ends were cut back, 2 bases at V and 1 base at J, with 9 bases in the middle. The CDR3 is CSARKGTSNQPQHF. CDR3 sequence (DNA): TGCAGTGCTAGAAAGGGGACAAGCAATCAGCCCCAGCATTTT.

This clonotype was seen only a few times. This may be a read error: a much more frequent sequence differs by one nucleotide. The V and J genes are TRBV7-2 and TRBJ2-7; TRBD1 agrees at 7 bases. Germline loops: CDR1 SGHTA, CDR2 FQGNSA. This CDR3 has 13 amino acids. The CDR3 sequence: CATSLVVGGGQYF. CDR3 nucleotides: TGTGCCACCAGCTTAGTGGTAGGGGGCGGGCAGTACTTC.

This clonotype was recorded at least ten times. The DNA of the CDR3 is TGTGCCAGCAGTTTTCAGGGGGCCGAGCAGTACTTC. Its protein product is CASSFQGAEQYF. The gene calls are TRBV27 and TRBJ2-7; 8 bases match TRBD1. This CDR3 is built from 12 residues. The V gene end was trimmed by 3 bases and the J gene end by 6 bases; junction bases not matched to a gene: 1. In germline, CDR1 is MNHEY, CDR2 SMNVEV (reference sequence).

This clonotype was seen repeatedly, ten times or more. This chain connects TRBV7-9 to TRBJ2-1; D perhaps matches TRBD1 (6 bases). This CDR3 is 13 amino acids long. Trimming left V 5 bases short and J 5 bases short, with 10 bases between. The germline V gene encodes CDR1 SEHNR and CDR2 FQNEAQ (reference sequence). The CDR3 DNA sequence: TGTGCCAGCAGCCCGACAGGTAACAATGAGCAGTTCTTC. Amino acids: CASSPTGNNEQFF.